Described below is a single T cell receptor (beta chain) sequence and its context. CDR3 size: 14 residues. After removal of 1 base from V and 9 bases from J, the junction contained 5 bases not matched to a gene. CDR1 and CDR2 from the germline V gene are SEHNR and FQNEAQ (reference sequence). The data derive from a study of blood T cell repertoires in COVID-19. TCRdb's copy holds only in-frame clones and misses some; the assay was immunoSEQ multiplex PCR. The table has 170,000 or so clones, about four fifths seen once. The chain links TRBV7-9 to TRBJ2-3; 9 nucleotides match TRBD1. Sequencing was done on a sample of peripheral blood. This receptor was taken from a man in his 70s with active or convalescent COVID-19. DNA for the CDR3: TGTGCCAGCAGCTTAGGGGACAGGGATGGAACGCAGTATTTT. It codes for CASSLGDRDGTQYF.